Presented here are 23 T cell receptor beta chains from one specimen sequenced in a study of Ad26.COV2.S vaccination and SARS-CoV-2 variants. Using immunoSEQ multiplex PCR, the repertoire was profiled, and TCRdb retains in-frame clones only, with some absent. The sample has about half a million clones; about 89% are singletons. Sample treatment: roughly 18 received Ad26.COV2.S at low or high dose, single or two shots; roughly five received placebo; per-sample allocation not given. Specimens were obtained on day 63 following the first vaccine or placebo injection. The sample consisted of peripheral blood, taken in a trial of Ad26.COV2.S vaccine versus placebo. Receptors were obtained from a person aged 18-65 years who received the Ad26.COV2.S COVID-19 vaccine or a placebo.

The chain joins TRBV3-1 (or the pseudogene TRBV3-2) to TRBJ2-7, with D hard to call. V was shortened by 0 bases and J by 12 bases, with 18 bases between the two germline ends. Germline CDR1 LGHDT, CDR2 YNNKEL (reference sequence). The CDR3 covers 14 residues. The chain's CDR3 is CASSQDLSTPRWYF. CDR3 bases: TGTGCCAGCAGCCAAGATCTGAGTACCCCGAGATGGTACTTC.

J is TRBJ2-7 and V is TRBV6-5; 9 nucleotides line up with TRBD2. V gave up 6 bases and J gave up 2 bases; unmatched junction bases: 8. Looked up from germline, CDR1 is MNHEY and CDR2 is SVGAGI. The CDR3 is 15 amino acids. CDR3 DNA: TGTGCCAGCAGCGACCCCAGCGGGGGGACCTACGAGCAGTACTTC. Translating it yields CASSDPSGGTYEQYF.

The J gene is TRBJ2-5, the V gene TRBV7-8; D tentatively fits TRBD1 or TRBD2 (5 bases each). The CDR3 runs to 13 residues. Between the trimmed V and J ends, which lost 8 bases and 1 base, there was a span of 11 bases. Germline lookup yields CDR1 SGHVS and CDR2 FQNEAQ. CDR3 sequence (DNA): TGTGCCAGCGCCGGGACCGCCCAAGAGACCCAGTACTTC. It codes for CASAGTAQETQYF.

The chain carries TRBV6-1 and TRBJ1-5; D uncertain. The CDR3 contains 15 residues. The germline CDR1 and CDR2 sequences are MNHNS and SASEGT. The V end lost 3 bases, the J end lost 3 bases, and 12 bases lay between the germline ends. CDR3 sequence: CASSEEGNPNQPQHF. The CDR3 DNA reads as TGTGCCAGCAGTGAGGAGGGAAACCCCAATCAGCCCCAGCATTTT.

This CDR3 is CASSLYFSGNEQFF. CDR3 DNA: TGTGCCAGCAGTTTATATTTTTCCGGGAATGAGCAGTTCTTC. This rearrangement joins TRBV27 to TRBJ2-1, with D uncertain. Germline values: CDR1 MNHEY, CDR2 SMNVEV (reference sequence). The CDR3 has 14 amino acids. With 1 base removed from V and 7 bases from J, the gap between germline ends came to 11 bases.

This clone was seen more than once but under ten times. This sequence joins TRBV2 and TRBJ1-2, with a tentative D call TRBD1 (5 bases). V lost 7 bases and J 4 bases, leaving 13 bases between the germline ends. Germline CDR1 reads SNHLY; CDR2 reads FYNNEI. CDR3 length: 13 residues. In nucleotides, the CDR3 is TGTGCCAGCATCCAGGGTTTAAGCTATGGCTACACCTTC. Its translation: CASIQGLSYGYTF.

The V gene is TRBV11-1, the J gene TRBJ1-1; D is possibly TRBD1 (5 bases). There are 13 residues in the CDR3. Germline lookup yields CDR1 SGHAT and CDR2 FQDESV (reference sequence). With 5 bases removed from V and 11 bases from J, the gap between germline ends came to 18 bases. The chain's CDR3 is CASSPPGLSQAFF. The CDR3 bases are TGTGCCAGCAGCCCTCCGGGACTCTCTCAGGCTTTCTTT.

The chain employs TRBV30 and TRBJ2-7, with 9 bases aligning to TRBD1. Losses at the gene ends were 3 bases for V and 3 bases for J; bases not matched to a gene: 6. This CDR3 spans 14 amino acids. The germline V gene encodes CDR1 GTSNPN and CDR2 SVGIG (reference sequence). The CDR3 nucleotides read TGTGCCTGGAGCAGGACAGGGGAGTTCTACGAGCAGTACTTC. Translated, it gives CAWSRTGEFYEQYF. The full variable domain, completed using reference TRBV30 and TRBJ2-7, is SQTIHQWPATLVQPVGSPLSLECTVEGTSNPNLYWYRQAAGRGLQLLFYSVGIGQISSEVPQNLSASRPQDRQFILSSKKLLLSDSGFYLCAWSRTGEFYEQYFGPGTRLTVT.

The gene calls are TRBV6-5 and TRBJ1-5, with D perhaps matching TRBD1 (5 bases). This CDR3 is 14 amino acids long. V lost 6 bases and J 3 bases, leaving 12 bases between the germline ends. Germline CDR1 is MNHEY and CDR2 is SVGAGI. CDR3 sequence reads: CASSPGGYNQPQHF. The CDR3 nucleotides are TGTGCCAGCAGCCCGGGGGGGTACAATCAGCCCCAGCATTTT.

This clone was seen a single time. The V and J genes are TRBV19 and TRBJ1-5, with D maybe TRBD1 (6 bases). There are 17 residues in the CDR3. V gave up 4 bases and J gave up 9 bases, with 25 bases separating them. Germline-derived CDR1 and CDR2 are LNHDA and SQIVND (reference sequence). The CDR3, as DNA: TGTGCCAGTAGTACGTTATACAGGGAACCAGGCGCAGGGCCCCAGCATTTT. Its protein product is CASSTLYREPGAGPQHF.

This chain connects TRBV3-1 (or the pseudogene TRBV3-2) to TRBJ2-1; a possible D gene is TRBD2 (5 bases). This CDR3 is built from 14 residues. Trimming stripped 1 base from V and 10 bases from J, with 14 bases between. CDR1 and CDR2 from the germline V gene are LGHDT and YNNKEL (reference sequence). This CDR3 is CASSQGLASGEQFF. CDR3 sequence (DNA): TGTGCCAGCAGCCAAGGCCTGGCTTCGGGAGAGCAGTTCTTC.

This clone has ten or more counts. A read error may account for a junction end that differs from germline. The rearrangement links TRBV7-2 to TRBJ1-2; 7 nucleotides match TRBD1. CDR1 and CDR2 (germline): SGHTA, FQGNSA. The CDR3 is made up of 10 amino acids. The CDR3 DNA follows: TGTGCCAGCAGCATGGGGACAGTCGATTTC. This encodes CASSMGTVDF.

The V gene is TRBV19, the J gene TRBJ2-1, with D uncertain. Germline lookup yields CDR1 LNHDA and CDR2 SQIVND (reference sequence). Trimming left V 3 bases short and J 0 bases short, with 21 bases between. This CDR3 has 19 residues. CDR3 nucleotide sequence: TGTGCCAGTAGTATCCAGGCCTCGTTAGCACCTAGCTCCTACAATGAGCAGTTCTTC. Translating it yields CASSIQASLAPSSYNEQFF.

This clone occurred a few times. The chain is built from TRBV27 and TRBJ1-6; no clear D. The CDR3 extends over 15 amino acids. V was shortened by 10 bases and J by 0 bases, with 13 bases between the two germline ends. Germline V gene lookup returns CDR1 MNHEY and CDR2 SMNVEV (reference sequence). This CDR3 is CATQPDPSYNSPLHF. The CDR3 DNA reads as TGTGCCACCCAACCGGACCCCTCCTATAATTCACCCCTCCACTTT.

V usage is TRBV30 and J usage is TRBJ2-7; no clear D. V lost 0 bases, J lost 1 base, and 7 bases lay in between. From germline, CDR1 is GTSNPN and CDR2 SVGIG (reference sequence). The CDR3 has 13 amino acids. In DNA, the CDR3 is TGTGCCTGGAGTGTGGCAGATTCCTACGAGCAGTACTTC. Encoded protein: CAWSVADSYEQYF.

The V and J genes are TRBV5-1 and TRBJ1-1; D is possibly TRBD1 (6 bases). This CDR3 has 12 amino acids. The V end lost 4 bases, the J end lost 5 bases, and 9 bases lay between the germline ends. CDR1 is SGHRS and CDR2 is YFSETQ in the germline V gene. Here the CDR3 DNA reads TGCGCCAGCAGCAGGGGGACAACTGAAGCTTTCTTT. Translation: CASSRGTTEAFF.

The CDR3 bases are TGTGCCTGGAGTGTGGCTGGGGGTTCTGTGCAGTTCTTC. It yields the protein CAWSVAGGSVQFF. The genes are TRBV30 and TRBJ2-1; D possibly matches TRBD1 or TRBD2 (5 bases each). V lost 0 bases, J lost 12 bases, and 15 bases lay in between. The germline CDR1 and CDR2 sequences are GTSNPN and SVGIG (reference sequence). The CDR3 runs 13 residues.

The genes are TRBV19 and TRBJ1-5; the D gene is possibly TRBD1 (5 bases). Germline V gene data show CDR1 as LNHDA and CDR2 as SQIVND (reference sequence). CDR3 length equals 13 residues. V was clipped by 9 bases and J by 5 bases, with 14 bases between them. The CDR3 DNA reads as TGTGCCAGCTCAATCAGGGCGGATCAGCCCCAGCATTTT. It specifies CASSIRADQPQHF. The full variable domain, rest sourced from reference TRBV19 and TRBJ1-5, is DGGITQSPKYLFRKEGQNVTLSCEQNLNHDAMYWYRQDPGQGLRLIYYSQIVNDFQKGDIAEGYSVSREKKESFPLTVTSAQKNPTAFYLCASSIRADQPQHFGDGTRLSIL.

The J gene is TRBJ1-5, the V gene TRBV4-3; 7 bases map to TRBD1. From germline, CDR1 is LGHNA and CDR2 YSLEER. The CDR3 extends over 14 amino acids. V lost 0 bases to trimming and J lost 8 bases; unmatched junction nucleotides: 4. The CDR3 nucleotides are TGCGCCAGCAGCCAAGATAACAGGGGTGAGCCCCAGCATTTT. This sequence encodes CASSQDNRGEPQHF.

This chain uses TRBV5-1 with TRBJ2-4; 9 bases line up with TRBD1. Trimming removed 3 bases from V and 1 base from J; junction bases left unmatched: 5. The germline V gene encodes CDR1 SGHRS and CDR2 YFSETQ. The CDR3 contains 16 residues. The CDR3 sequence is CASSWGQGLAKNIQYF. The DNA of the CDR3 is TGCGCCAGCAGCTGGGGACAGGGACTGGCCAAAAACATTCAGTACTTC.

The V gene is TRBV15, the J gene TRBJ2-7; maybe TRBD1 (5 bases). Trimming shortened V by 5 bases and J by 3 bases, and 14 bases separated the two germline ends. The CDR3 is 14 amino acids. Germline V CDR1 and CDR2: LNHNV, YYDKDF (reference sequence). CDR3 amino acids: CATSPPDRHYEQYF. CDR3 in DNA: TGTGCCACCAGCCCGCCCGACAGACACTACGAGCAGTACTTC. Variable domain in full (rest from reference TRBV15 and TRBJ2-7): DAMVIQNPRYQVTQFGKPVTLSCSQTLNHNVMYWYQQKSSQAPKLLFHYYDKDFNNEADTPDNFQSRRPNTSFCFLDIRSPGLGDTAMYLCATSPPDRHYEQYFGPGTRLTVT.

The rearrangement joins TRBV7-3 to TRBJ2-1; tentatively, D is TRBD1 or TRBD2 (5 bases each). From germline, CDR1 is SGHTA and CDR2 FQGTGA. The CDR3 sequence is 17 residues long. Deletions cut 2 bases from V and 4 bases from J, with 18 bases between. CDR3 bases: TGTGCCAGCAGCTTATATGGGCCCGGGACGGCGTACAATGAGCAGTTCTTC. Translated, it gives CASSLYGPGTAYNEQFF. Full variable domain (rest looked up from reference TRBV7-3 and TRBJ2-1): GAGVSQTPSNKVTEKGKYVELRCDPISGHTALYWYRQSLGQGPEFLIYFQGTGAADDSGLPNDRFFAVRPEGSVSTLKIQRTERGDSAVYLCASSLYGPGTAYNEQFFGPGTRLTVL.

This clone was seen once. V usage is TRBV6-5 and J usage is TRBJ1-4; a possible D gene is TRBD1 (6 bases). The CDR3 runs 13 residues. Germline CDR1 reads MNHEY; CDR2 reads SVGAGI. Trimming left V 11 bases short and J 8 bases short, with 18 bases between. CDR3 region: CAETGTPLEKLFF. As DNA, the CDR3 is TGTGCCGAGACCGGGACACCCCTCGAAAAACTGTTTTTT.